This TCR beta chain emerged from a study of T cell responses to AZD1222 COVID-19 vaccine. Method: immunoSEQ multiplex PCR; TCRdb's copy keeps in-frame clones and lacks some. The table shows about 120,000 clones, with almost 95% occurring only once. Germline-derived CDR1 and CDR2 are LGHDT and YNNKEL (reference sequence). V dropped 1 base and J dropped 4 bases, with 20 bases sitting between them. There are 18 residues in the CDR3. This receptor was identified in an adult who received the AZD1222 COVID-19 vaccine. Specimen: peripheral blood, collected 28 days after the second AZD1222 dose. The V call is TRBV3-1 (or the pseudogene TRBV3-2), the J call TRBJ2-1, with a tentative D call TRBD2 (6 bases). The CDR3 loop reads CASSQALGGGRGYNEQFF. The CDR3 bases are TGTGCCAGCAGCCAAGCTTTGGGGGGAGGTCGGGGGTACAATGAGCAGTTCTTC.